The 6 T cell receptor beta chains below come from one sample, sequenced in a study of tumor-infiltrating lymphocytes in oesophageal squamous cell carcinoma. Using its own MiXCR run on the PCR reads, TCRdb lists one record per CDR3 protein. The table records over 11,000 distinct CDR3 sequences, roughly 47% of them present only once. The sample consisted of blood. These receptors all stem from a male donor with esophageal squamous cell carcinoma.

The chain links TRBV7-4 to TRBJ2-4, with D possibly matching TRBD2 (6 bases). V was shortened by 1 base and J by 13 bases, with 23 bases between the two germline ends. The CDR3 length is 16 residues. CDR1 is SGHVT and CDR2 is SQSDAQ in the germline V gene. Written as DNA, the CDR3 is TGTGCCAGCAGCTTAGGTGTGGGAGGAGGCGCAGATACGCAGTACTTC. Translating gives CASSLGVGGGADTQYF.

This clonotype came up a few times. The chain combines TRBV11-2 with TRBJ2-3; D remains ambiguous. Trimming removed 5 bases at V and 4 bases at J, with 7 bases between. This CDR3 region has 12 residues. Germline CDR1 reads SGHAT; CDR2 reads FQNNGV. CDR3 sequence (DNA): TGTGCCAGCAGCCAAGCGTCAGATACGCAGTATTTT. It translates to CASSQASDTQYF.

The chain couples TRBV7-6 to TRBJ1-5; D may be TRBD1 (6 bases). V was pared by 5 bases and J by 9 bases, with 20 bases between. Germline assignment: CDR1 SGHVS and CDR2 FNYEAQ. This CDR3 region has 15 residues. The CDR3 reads CASSPEQGPSRPQHF. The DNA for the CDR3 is TGTGCCAGCAGCCCTGAACAGGGCCCTAGTCGGCCCCAGCATTTT.

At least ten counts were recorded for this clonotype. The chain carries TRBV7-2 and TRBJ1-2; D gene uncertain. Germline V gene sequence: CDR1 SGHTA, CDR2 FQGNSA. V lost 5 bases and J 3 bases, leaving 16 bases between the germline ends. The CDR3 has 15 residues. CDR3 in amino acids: CASSVGQITDYGYTF. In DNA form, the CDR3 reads TGTGCCAGCAGCGTCGGGCAGATAACGGACTATGGCTACACCTTC.

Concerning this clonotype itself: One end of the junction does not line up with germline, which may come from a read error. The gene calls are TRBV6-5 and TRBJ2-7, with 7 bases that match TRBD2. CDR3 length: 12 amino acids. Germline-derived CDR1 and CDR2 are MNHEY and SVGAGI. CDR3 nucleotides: TGTGCCAGCAGTGAAAACCCTACTAGCGCACTCTTC. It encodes CASSENPTSALF.

The CDR3 is CASRAGGYNEQYF. CDR3 sequence (DNA): TGTGCCAGCAGGGCAGGGGGCTACAATGAGCAGTACTTC. The chain couples TRBV7-4 to TRBJ2-4, with 8 bases aligning to TRBD1. The V and J ends lost 6 bases and 13 bases, in that order; junction bases with no gene match: 11. The germline V gene has CDR1 SGHVT and CDR2 SQSDAQ. The CDR3 runs to 13 residues.